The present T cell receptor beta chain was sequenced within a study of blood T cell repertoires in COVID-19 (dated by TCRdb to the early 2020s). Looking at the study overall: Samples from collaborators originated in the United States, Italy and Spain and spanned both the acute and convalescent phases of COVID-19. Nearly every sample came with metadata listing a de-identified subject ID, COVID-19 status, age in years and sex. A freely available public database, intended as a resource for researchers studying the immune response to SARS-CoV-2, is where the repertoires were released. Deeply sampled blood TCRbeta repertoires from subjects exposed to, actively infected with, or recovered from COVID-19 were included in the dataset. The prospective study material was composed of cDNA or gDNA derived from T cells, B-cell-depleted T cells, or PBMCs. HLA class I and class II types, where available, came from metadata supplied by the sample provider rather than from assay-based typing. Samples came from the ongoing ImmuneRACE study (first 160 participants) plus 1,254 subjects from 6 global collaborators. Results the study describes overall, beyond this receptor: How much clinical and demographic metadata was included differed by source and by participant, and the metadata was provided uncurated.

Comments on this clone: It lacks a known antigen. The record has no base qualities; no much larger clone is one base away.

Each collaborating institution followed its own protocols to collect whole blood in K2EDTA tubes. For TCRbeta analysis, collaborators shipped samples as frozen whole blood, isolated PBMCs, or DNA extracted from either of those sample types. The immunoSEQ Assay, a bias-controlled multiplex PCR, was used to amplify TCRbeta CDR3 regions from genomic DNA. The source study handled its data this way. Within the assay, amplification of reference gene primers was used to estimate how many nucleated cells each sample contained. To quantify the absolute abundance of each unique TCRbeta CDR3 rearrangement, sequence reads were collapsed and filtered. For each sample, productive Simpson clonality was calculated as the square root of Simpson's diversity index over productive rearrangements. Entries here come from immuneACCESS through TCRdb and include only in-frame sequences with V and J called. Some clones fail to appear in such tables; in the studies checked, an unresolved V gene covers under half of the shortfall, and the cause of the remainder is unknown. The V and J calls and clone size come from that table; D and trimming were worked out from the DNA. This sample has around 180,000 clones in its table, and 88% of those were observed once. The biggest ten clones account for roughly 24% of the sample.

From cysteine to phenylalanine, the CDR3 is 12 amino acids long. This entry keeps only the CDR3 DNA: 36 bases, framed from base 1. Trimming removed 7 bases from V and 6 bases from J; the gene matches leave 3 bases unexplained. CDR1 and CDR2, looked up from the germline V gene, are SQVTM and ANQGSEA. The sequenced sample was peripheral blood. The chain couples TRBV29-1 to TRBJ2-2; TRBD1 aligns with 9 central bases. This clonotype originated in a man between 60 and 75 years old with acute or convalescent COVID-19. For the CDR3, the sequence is CSGRTGAGELFF. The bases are TGCAGCGGCCGGACAGGGGCCGGGGAGCTGTTTTTT.